This TCR beta chain was obtained from a study of sequential checkpoint blockade in melanoma. Study as a whole: Randomization was 1:1 between first-line nivolumab→ipilimumab and ipilimumab→nivolumab. Matched biopsies came pretreatment and at week 13 for about 24 patients. TCRbeta immunosequencing was performed on DNA from more than 75 pretreatment melanoma tumor samples. Notes on the study in general: For nivolumab-first patients, baseline tumor clonality was associated with response.

Generated by immunoSEQ multiplex PCR, the TCRdb table keeps only in-frame clones and is missing some. The sample includes several thousand clones, approximately 30% of them seen just once. Treatment in this sample: randomized to nivolumab then ipilimumab (arm A) or the reverse (arm B). The V gene lost 6 bases and the J gene lost 6 bases, with 17 bases spanning the gap. The CDR3 sequence is 14 residues long. Germline V lookup: CDR1 MNHGY, CDR2 SAAAGT. On this clone itself: Its antigen is still unknown.

The gene calls are TRBV6-8 and TRBJ1-2, with a weak D call TRBD1 (6 bases). The TCR comes from a human donor with melanoma. Source: tumor tissue (inferred from file names), taken from a patient given nivolumab and ipilimumab in sequence. The CDR3 coding sequence is TGTGCCAGCAGAAACCTCCGGGGGCAGGATGGCTACACCTTC. Its protein product is CASRNLRGQDGYTF.